One sample yielded the 8 T cell receptor beta chains listed below, sequenced in a study of tumor and adjacent non-tumor tissue in lung cancer. TCRbeta libraries were built with three rounds of nested PCR, modified from ARM-PCR. TCRdb used MiXCR to reprocess the multiplex PCR reads, holding one entry per CDR3 protein. Of about 200,000 distinct CDR3 sequences in the sample, about two thirds were seen once. No cell sorting was done before RNA was extracted from the tissue. The sequenced material came from lung tumor tissue. These receptors were obtained from a man in his sixties with non-small cell lung cancer.

The CDR3 protein is CSAREGLVGGDDEQFF. The DNA of the CDR3 is TGCAGTGCTAGAGAGGGGCTAGTGGGGGGGGACGATGAGCAGTTCTTC. V gene TRBV20-1 combines with J gene TRBJ2-1, with 7 nucleotides matching TRBD2. This CDR3 region has 16 residues. Germline V lookup: CDR1 DFQATT, CDR2 SNEGSKA (reference sequence). V was pared by 0 bases and J by 8 bases, with 13 bases of the junction left unmatched.

About this clonotype itself: This may stem from a read error, because a much larger clone lies one nucleotide away. The CDR3 here is CSASKQGWAFF. The CDR3 coding sequence is TGCAGTGCTAGTAAACAGGGCTGGGCTTTCTTT. V and J are TRBV20-1 and TRBJ1-1; the D gene is possibly TRBD1 (6 bases). Between the trimmed V and J ends, which lost 3 bases and 11 bases, there was a span of 13 bases. The CDR3 loop spans 11 amino acids. Germline CDR1 and CDR2: DFQATT and SNEGSKA (reference sequence).

This clonotype was recorded at least ten times. The chain uses TRBV12-3 or TRBV12-4 and TRBJ1-1; 7 nucleotides line up with TRBD1. CDR3 size: 11 residues. The V gene end was trimmed by 6 bases and the J gene end by 13 bases; junction bases not matched to a gene: 8. The CDR3 spells CASSLGQAFFF. The CDR3 region has the DNA TGTGCCAGCAGCCTAGGACAGGCCTTTTTCTTT.

V gene TRBV20-1 combines with J gene TRBJ1-2, with D tentatively TRBD1 (6 bases). The CDR3 runs to 12 residues. Germline V gene data show CDR1 as DFQATT and CDR2 as SNEGSKA (reference sequence). Trimming stripped 4 bases from V and 6 bases from J, with 12 bases between. CDR3 nucleotides: TGCAGTGCTACAGGGGTATGGAATGGCTACACCTTC. This gives the protein CSATGVWNGYTF.

On this clonotype itself: The conserved phenylalanine or tryptophan normally closing the CDR3 is absent here, so this likely arose from a read error. The chain joins TRBV5-6 to TRBJ1-6, with 8 bases aligning to TRBD1. Germline loops: CDR1 SGHDT, CDR2 YYEEEE. Germline trimming cut 5 bases from V and 4 bases from J; bases unmatched to any gene: 11. The CDR3 length is 17 residues. As DNA, the CDR3 is TGTGCCAGCAGTCCTGACAGGGGAGGAAGATATAATTCACCCCTCCACATT. This gives the protein CASSPDRGGRYNSPLHI.

This clonotype was seen many times. This rearrangement joins TRBV11-2 to TRBJ2-1; 7 nucleotides match TRBD1. The V and J ends lost 6 bases and 5 bases, in that order; junction bases with no gene match: 4. The germline V gene has CDR1 SGHAT and CDR2 FQNNGV. The CDR3 has 13 residues. For the CDR3, the DNA is TGTGCCAGCAGGGTGGGACAGAACAATGAGCAGTTCTTC. Protein product: CASRVGQNNEQFF.

A note on this clonotype: Sequence at one end of the junction differs from germline and may be a read error. The V and J genes are TRBV28 and TRBJ2-2, with D perhaps TRBD2 (6 bases). Germline V lookup: CDR1 MDHEN, CDR2 SYDVKM. This CDR3 spans 16 amino acids. CDR3 protein: CASKGSETGDTGELVF. The CDR3 nucleotides are TGTGCCAGCAAAGGGTCGGAGACGGGAGACACCGGGGAGCTGGTTTTT.

A note on this clonotype: One end of the junction fails to match germline, which may point to a read error. This chain links TRBV7-9 with TRBJ2-1; 9 nucleotides align to TRBD2. Germline V gene sequence: CDR1 SEHNR, CDR2 FQNEAQ (reference sequence). This CDR3 contains 14 residues. The CDR3 DNA sequence: TGTGCCAGTAACCTAGCGGGACCTATCAATGATCAGTTCTTC. This translates into CASNLAGPINDQFF.